One sample yielded the 2 T cell receptor beta chains listed below, sequenced in a study of OX40 agonist ivuxolimab in advanced cancers. Data came from immunoSEQ multiplex PCR; TCRdb stores just in-frame clones and leaves some out. The table has over 55,000 clones, around 83% seen once. The sample consisted of CD4+ or CD8+ T cells sorted from blood, taken in a trial of the OX40 agonist ivuxolimab. The receptors come from an adult with an advanced solid tumor such as melanoma, head and neck, liver or kidney cancer.

This chain links TRBV15 with TRBJ1-2, with D hard to call. The CDR3 totals 14 residues. V lost 3 bases and J 3 bases, leaving 11 bases between the germline ends. Germline loops: CDR1 LNHNV, CDR2 YYDKDF (reference sequence). The CDR3 coding sequence is TGTGCCACCAGCAGGGATTCCGGGGACTATGGCTACACCTTC. Residues: CATSRDSGDYGYTF.

This clone was observed a single time. The rearrangement uses TRBV19 and TRBJ2-1; a weak D match, TRBD2 (6 bases). The CDR3 is 15 residues long. Per germline, CDR1 LNHDA and CDR2 SQIVND (reference sequence). Between the trimmed V and J ends, which lost 7 bases and 7 bases, there was a span of 20 bases. CDR3 loop: CASTPTFRGTNEQFF. The CDR3 DNA follows: TGTGCCAGTACCCCTACCTTTCGGGGGACGAATGAGCAGTTCTTC.